Following are 17 T cell receptor beta chains from one sample sequenced in a study of blood T cell repertoires in COVID-19. The data were produced by immunoSEQ multiplex PCR, yet TCRdb's version contains in-frame clones alone and is incomplete. Of 200,000 to 250,000 clones in the sample, about 81% were seen once. Specimen: PBMCs or T cells enriched from blood (not recorded which). These receptors were obtained from a man in his forties or fifties who had recovered from COVID-19.

The chain combines TRBV30 with TRBJ1-2; 7 bases are shared with TRBD1. Germline-derived CDR1 and CDR2 are GTSNPN and SVGIG (reference sequence). This CDR3 comprises 16 residues. Germline trimming cut 1 base from V and 7 bases from J; bases unmatched to any gene: 15. The CDR3: CAWSARTTGTFRGYTF. CDR3 DNA: TGTGCCTGGAGTGCAAGAACGACAGGGACTTTCCGTGGCTACACCTTC.

This clone was detected only once. The chain carries TRBV2 and TRBJ2-1, with TRBD2 identical over 13 bases. Germline V gene lookup returns CDR1 SNHLY and CDR2 FYNNEI. Losses at the gene ends were 7 bases for V and 8 bases for J; bases not matched to a gene: 11. The CDR3 runs 16 residues. CDR3 sequence: CASTGLAGDPPYEQFF. In DNA form, the CDR3 reads TGTGCCAGCACCGGACTAGCGGGAGATCCTCCCTATGAGCAGTTCTTC.

The CDR3 here is CASSGGAGTGELFF. The CDR3 region has the DNA TGTGCCAGCAGCGGTGGGGCGGGAACCGGGGAGCTGTTTTTT. The chain employs TRBV9 and TRBJ2-2, with a tentative D call TRBD2 (6 bases). Trimming stripped 3 bases from V and 5 bases from J, with 11 bases between. CDR1 and CDR2 from the germline V gene are SGDLS and YYNGEE. The CDR3 loop spans 14 amino acids.

The chain combines TRBV4-2 with TRBJ2-7; a weak D match, TRBD2 (6 bases). This CDR3 has 16 residues. The ends were cut back, 0 bases at V and 1 base at J, with 13 bases in the middle. Germline CDR1 and CDR2: LGHNA and YNFKEQ. The CDR3 DNA follows: TGTGCCAGCAGCCAAGATGAGGCGGGGTCTTCCTACGAGCAGTACTTC. Translation gives CASSQDEAGSSYEQYF.

This clone was seen more than once but under ten times. This chain joins TRBV6-5 and TRBJ1-5, with 7 bases that match TRBD1. The germline V gene has CDR1 MNHEY and CDR2 SVGAGI. V lost 7 bases, J lost 5 bases, and 8 bases stayed unmatched. The CDR3 has 14 residues. Here the CDR3 reads CASTIRQGDQPQHF. In nucleotides, the CDR3 is TGTGCCAGCACCATAAGACAGGGCGATCAGCCCCAGCATTTT.

J is TRBJ1-1 and V is TRBV27, with D unresolved. The germline V gene has CDR1 MNHEY and CDR2 SMNVEV (reference sequence). The V end was cut by 4 bases, the J end by 4 bases, with 13 bases between. This CDR3 is built from 14 residues. In DNA form, the CDR3 reads TGTGCCAGCAGTTCTCACAGCAAAGCCACTGAAGCTTTCTTT. It codes for CASSSHSKATEAFF.

This clone has just a few counts. V gene TRBV18 combines with J gene TRBJ2-1; tentative D call: TRBD1 (6 bases). V was clipped by 5 bases and J by 2 bases, with 19 bases between them. Germline CDR1 reads KGHSH; CDR2 reads LQKENI. The CDR3 runs 17 residues. The CDR3: CASSRQAPPVAYNEQFF. The CDR3 nucleotides read TGTGCCAGCTCAAGACAGGCTCCCCCGGTGGCCTACAATGAGCAGTTCTTC.

The chain recombines TRBV12-3 or TRBV12-4 with TRBJ2-7; weak D call: TRBD1 (5 bases). This CDR3 is 11 amino acids long. V gave up 6 bases and J gave up 5 bases, with 8 bases separating them. For the CDR3, the DNA is TGTGCCAGCAGCTCAGGGAACGAGCAGTACTTC. Translated: CASSSGNEQYF.

The V and J genes are TRBV6-1 and TRBJ1-5; tentatively, D is TRBD1 (6 bases). Per the germline V gene, CDR1 is MNHNS and CDR2 is SASEGT. V was trimmed by 3 bases and J by 4 bases, leaving 19 bases between them. The CDR3 is made up of 17 amino acids. The CDR3 loop is CASSDNSYGQGNQPQHF. The CDR3 DNA follows: TGTGCCAGCAGTGATAACTCCTACGGGCAGGGGAATCAGCCCCAGCATTTT.

This clone occurred once. The J gene is TRBJ1-2, the V gene TRBV7-2; perhaps TRBD1 as D (5 bases). The ends were cut back, 5 bases at V and 5 bases at J, with 15 bases in the middle. The CDR3 runs 14 residues. Germline V gene lookup returns CDR1 SGHTA and CDR2 FQGNSA. The DNA of the CDR3 is TGTGCCAGCAGCCCCACTGGACACCTTTATGGCTACACCTTC. This gives the protein CASSPTGHLYGYTF.

The chain is built from TRBV7-9 and TRBJ2-1; D uncertain. The CDR3 contains 15 residues. Per the germline V gene, CDR1 is SEHNR and CDR2 is FQNEAQ (reference sequence). The V end was cut by 3 bases, the J end by 6 bases, with 15 bases between. CDR3 residues: CASSFSSRRGNEQFF. Written as DNA, the CDR3 is TGTGCCAGCAGCTTCTCATCACGAAGAGGCAATGAGCAGTTCTTC.

The V call is TRBV19, the J call TRBJ2-7; 7 bases match TRBD1. The germline gives CDR1 LNHDA, CDR2 SQIVND (reference sequence). This CDR3 is built from 14 residues. V was pared by 5 bases and J by 6 bases, with 10 bases of the junction left unmatched. Here the CDR3 reads CASSPKTGYGEQYF. CDR3 DNA sequence: TGTGCCAGTAGTCCTAAGACAGGGTATGGCGAGCAGTACTTC.

The chain uses TRBV6-1 and TRBJ1-2; 7 bases agree with TRBD1. Looked up from germline, CDR1 is MNHNS and CDR2 is SASEGT. The CDR3 runs 15 residues. V was pared by 1 base and J by 4 bases, with 6 bases of the junction left unmatched. CDR3 loop: CASSEGQGGFYGYTF. The DNA for the CDR3 is TGTGCCAGCAGTGAAGGACAGGGAGGTTTCTATGGCTACACCTTC.

The J gene is TRBJ2-5, the V gene TRBV29-1; D not certain. Germline CDR1 is SQVTM and CDR2 is ANQGSEA. V lost 4 bases and J 2 bases, leaving 5 bases between the germline ends. The CDR3 runs to 11 residues. Here the CDR3 reads CSVGYQETQYF. The CDR3 DNA reads TGCAGCGTTGGTTATCAAGAGACCCAGTACTTC.

This clone appeared a few times. V gene TRBV11-1 combines with J gene TRBJ1-1, with a tentative D call TRBD1 (5 bases). This CDR3 has 16 amino acids. Germline CDR1 SGHAT, CDR2 FQDESV (reference sequence). V was clipped by 4 bases and J by 1 base, with 16 bases between them. The CDR3 here is CASSYRSRVRNTEAFF. The CDR3 DNA is TGTGCCAGCAGCTATCGATCCAGGGTCAGGAACACTGAAGCTTTCTTT. Full variable domain (outside the CDR3, taken from reference TRBV11-1 and TRBJ1-1): EAEVAQSPRYKITEKSQAVAFWCDPISGHATLYWYRQILGQGPELLVQFQDESVVDDSQLPKDRFSAERLKGVDSTLKIQPAELGDSAMYLCASSYRSRVRNTEAFFGQGTRLTVV.

The chain employs TRBV2 and TRBJ1-3; 7 bases align to TRBD1. Germline assignment: CDR1 SNHLY and CDR2 FYNNEI. Trimming cost V 4 bases and J 4 bases; bases outside gene matches: 4. This CDR3 region has 14 residues. CDR3 amino acids: CASSGQGRGNTIYF. CDR3 sequence (DNA): TGTGCCAGCAGTGGACAGGGAAGAGGAAACACCATATATTTT.

J is TRBJ1-2 and V is TRBV5-1, with D possibly matching TRBD1 (5 bases). Germline CDR1 reads SGHRS; CDR2 reads YFSETQ. CDR3 length: 14 residues. V gave up 9 bases and J gave up 8 bases, with 23 bases separating them. In DNA, the CDR3 is TGCGCCACCCAAATTACTCCAGGGTCTCGGGGCTACACCTTC. This encodes CATQITPGSRGYTF. Supplemented by reference TRBV5-1 and TRBJ1-2, the full variable domain reads KAGVTQTPRYLIKTRGQQVTLSCSPISGHRSVSWYQQTPGQGLQFLFEYFSETQRNKGNFPGRFSGRQFSNSRSEMNVSTLELGDSALYLCATQITPGSRGYTFGSGTRLTVV.